This TCR beta chain originates from a study of blood T cell repertoires in COVID-19 (dated by TCRdb to 2020 to 2021). Broadly, across the study: Collaborator samples came from the United States, Italy and Spain and covered acute and convalescent phases of COVID-19. The material from the prospective study consisted of cDNA or gDNA derived from T cells, B-cell-depleted T cells, or PBMCs. Deeply sampled blood TCRbeta repertoires from subjects exposed to, actively infected with, or recovered from COVID-19 were included in the dataset. A freely available public database, intended as a resource for researchers studying the immune response to SARS-CoV-2, is where the repertoires were released. The samples were drawn from the first 160 participants of the ongoing ImmuneRACE study and from over a thousand subjects provided by 6 global collaborators. A de-identified subject ID, COVID-19 status, age in years and sex were almost always included in the sample metadata. Where available, HLA class I and class II types were taken from metadata supplied by the sample provider and were not determined by assay-based typing. What the work shows at the level of the full study, not this receptor alone: Clinical and demographic metadata were provided uncurated, with the amount varying by source and participant.

Points on this clone: Its antigen is unknown. No base qualities exist here, and no much larger clone lies one base off it.

Collaborating institutions collected whole blood in K2EDTA tubes following their own protocols. For TCRbeta analysis, collaborators shipped samples as frozen whole blood, isolated PBMCs, or DNA extracted from either of those sample types. TCRbeta CDR3 regions were amplified from genomic DNA by means of the immunoSEQ Assay, a bias-controlled multiplex PCR. Under the source paper's analysis protocol: Within the assay, amplification of reference gene primers was used to estimate how many nucleated cells each sample contained. To quantify the absolute abundance of each unique TCRbeta CDR3 rearrangement, sequence reads were collapsed and filtered. For each sample, productive Simpson clonality was calculated as the square root of Simpson's diversity index over productive rearrangements. Not all clones reach the TCRdb copy of this immuneACCESS table, which keeps in-frame sequences only. Checked studies attribute under half of the gap to unresolved V genes and leave the rest unexplained. V, J and clone size are taken as reported in that table, and D and trimming were inferred from the DNA itself. This sample gives a few hundred thousand clones in total; 80% to 90% of them show up just once. Under 11% of the sample comes from the top ten.

Relative to germline, V is missing 3 bases and J is missing 3 bases, with 6 bases of the junction outside any gene match. Inclusive of the bounding cysteine and phenylalanine, the CDR3 is 14 residues long. This entry keeps only the CDR3 DNA: 42 bases, framed from base 1. CDR1 and CDR2 are drawn from the germline V gene (reference sequence): DFQATT, SNEGSKA. The chain is encoded by TRBV20-1 joined to TRBJ1-1; TRBD1 agrees with 8 junctional bases. The sequenced sample consisted of peripheral blood. The TCR comes from a woman over 75 with acute or convalescent COVID-19. For the CDR3, the sequence is CSASSGQGDTEAFF. The bases read TGCAGTGCTAGTTCCGGACAGGGTGACACTGAAGCTTTCTTT.